These 30 T cell receptor beta chains originate from one sample sequenced in a study of shared clonotypes between healthy human individuals. Naive CD8 cells were CD45RO-negative, positively selected for CCR7, excluding terminally differentiated effector memory CD45RA+ cells. This table comes from immunoSEQ multiplex PCR, and its TCRdb copy is limited to in-frame clones, with some not included. Here the sample spans about 820,000 clones, over 90% being singletons. Sequenced input: naive CD8+ T cells sorted from blood. Every receptor here comes from a young man in good health.

The chain carries TRBV7-3 and TRBJ2-7; TRBD2 matches at 10 bases. The CDR3 runs 15 residues. Germline CDR1 reads SGHTA; CDR2 reads FQGTGA. V lost 5 bases to trimming and J lost 4 bases; unmatched junction nucleotides: 8. The CDR3 bases are TGTGCCAGCAGCCCAGCGGGAGGGCCTGGTTACGAGCAGTACTTC. This encodes CASSPAGGPGYEQYF.

The V call is TRBV7-9, the J call TRBJ1-2; D is unresolved. This CDR3 spans 12 amino acids. Looked up from germline, CDR1 is SEHNR and CDR2 is FQNEAQ (reference sequence). V lost 1 base and J lost 11, with 11 bases in between. CDR3 region: CASSLDGPRYTF. The CDR3 DNA is TGTGCCAGCAGCTTAGACGGGCCGCGGTACACCTTC.

The rearrangement links TRBV11-2 to TRBJ2-7; no clear D gene. Between the trimmed V and J ends, which lost 3 bases and 3 bases, there was a span of 6 bases. The germline gives CDR1 SGHAT, CDR2 FQNNGV. CDR3 length: 12 residues. The CDR3 loop is CASSFDFYEQYF. The CDR3 DNA reads as TGTGCCAGCAGCTTTGATTTCTACGAGCAGTACTTC.

V usage is TRBV4-1 and J usage is TRBJ1-2; TRBD1 is a possible D gene (5 bases). The CDR3 runs 15 residues. V was pared by 5 bases and J by 4 bases, with 17 bases between. From germline, CDR1 is MGHRA and CDR2 YSYEKL. The CDR3 loop reads CASSYSSDGTYGYTF. The CDR3 DNA reads TGCGCCAGCAGCTACTCTTCAGACGGGACCTATGGCTACACCTTC.

The V gene is TRBV7-2, the J gene TRBJ2-3; TRBD2 is a possible D gene (6 bases). CDR3 length equals 14 residues. Per germline, CDR1 SGHTA and CDR2 FQGNSA. Trimming took off 4 bases at V and 4 bases at J, with 12 bases between the two ends. CDR3 nucleotide sequence: TGTGCCAGCAGCTACCAACTAGCAGCAGATACGCAGTATTTT. Translated, it gives CASSYQLAADTQYF.

The J gene is TRBJ1-1, the V gene TRBV19; D is unresolved. The V end lost 5 bases, the J end lost 1 base, and 20 bases lay between the germline ends. CDR1 is LNHDA and CDR2 is SQIVND in the germline V gene (reference sequence). The CDR3 loop spans 17 amino acids. The CDR3 DNA sequence: TGTGCCAGTAGTGCCGAGGGCCGAGTGGTAGGGAACACTGAAGCTTTCTTT. This translates into CASSAEGRVVGNTEAFF. Full variable domain (rest looked up from reference TRBV19 and TRBJ1-1): DGGITQSPKYLFRKEGQNVTLSCEQNLNHDAMYWYRQDPGQGLRLIYYSQIVNDFQKGDIAEGYSVSREKKESFPLTVTSAQKNPTAFYLCASSAEGRVVGNTEAFFGQGTRLTVV.

The chain carries TRBV19 and TRBJ1-5, with D maybe TRBD1 (5 bases). The V end lost 0 bases, the J end lost 9 bases, and 15 bases lay between the germline ends. Per the germline V gene, CDR1 is LNHDA and CDR2 is SQIVND (reference sequence). The CDR3 consists of 15 residues. The CDR3 region is CASSIDWEGLGPQHF. CDR3 nucleotides: TGTGCCAGTAGTATAGACTGGGAGGGACTTGGGCCCCAGCATTTT. Full variable domain (remainder filled in from reference TRBV19 and TRBJ1-5): DGGITQSPKYLFRKEGQNVTLSCEQNLNHDAMYWYRQDPGQGLRLIYYSQIVNDFQKGDIAEGYSVSREKKESFPLTVTSAQKNPTAFYLCASSIDWEGLGPQHFGDGTRLSIL.

The chain recombines TRBV9 with TRBJ2-1; tentatively, D is TRBD2 (5 bases). V lost 0 bases to trimming and J lost 2 bases, with 12 bases between them. The CDR3 totals 16 residues. Germline V gene lookup returns CDR1 SGDLS and CDR2 YYNGEE. The CDR3 here is CASSVEYEGPYNEQFF. The CDR3 DNA is TGTGCCAGCAGCGTAGAGTATGAGGGTCCCTACAATGAGCAGTTCTTC. Full variable domain (rest looked up from reference TRBV9 and TRBJ2-1): DSGVTQTPKHLITATGQRVTLRCSPRSGDLSVYWYQQSLDQGLQFLIQYYNGEERAKGNILERFSAQQFPDLHSELNLSSLELGDSALYFCASSVEYEGPYNEQFFGPGTRLTVL.

The V call is TRBV6-5, the J call TRBJ2-7, with D possibly matching TRBD2 (5 bases). The length of the CDR3 is 11 residues. Germline V gives CDR1 MNHEY, CDR2 SVGAGI. The germline V and J ends were trimmed by 8 bases and 6 bases, with 11 bases remaining between them. CDR3 region: CASSVGGEQYF. The DNA of the CDR3 is TGTGCCAGCTCGGTAGGAGGCGAGCAGTACTTC.

This clone was seen a few times. The chain couples TRBV4-1 to TRBJ1-3; D is undetermined. The V end was cut by 0 bases, the J end by 0 bases, with 6 bases between. The CDR3 runs to 15 residues. Germline values: CDR1 MGHRA, CDR2 YSYEKL. CDR3 protein: CASSQDNGSGNTIYF. The CDR3 DNA reads as TGCGCCAGCAGCCAAGATAATGGCTCTGGAAACACCATATATTTT.

This chain uses TRBV7-9 with TRBJ2-3, with D perhaps matching TRBD2 (6 bases). Germline assignment: CDR1 SEHNR and CDR2 FQNEAQ (reference sequence). The ends were cut back, 7 bases at V and 4 bases at J, with 18 bases in the middle. The CDR3 is made up of 15 amino acids. CDR3 DNA sequence: TGTGCCAGCACTATCCCGGCAGGGAGGTCAGATACGCAGTATTTT. It is translated as CASTIPAGRSDTQYF.

The chain links TRBV27 to TRBJ2-7; 9 bases fit TRBD1. In germline, CDR1 is MNHEY, CDR2 SMNVEV (reference sequence). This CDR3 is 15 amino acids long. The V segment lost 7 bases and the J segment 2 bases; nucleotides outside the gene matches: 9. The CDR3 nucleotides are TGTGCCAGCAAACCAACAGGGGGCCCTACCTACGAGCAGTACTTC. Protein sequence: CASKPTGGPTYEQYF.

V usage is TRBV27 and J usage is TRBJ2-7, with TRBD1 as a possible D gene (6 bases). Germline assignment: CDR1 MNHEY and CDR2 SMNVEV (reference sequence). Trimming cost V 6 bases and J 0 bases, with 18 bases left between them. CDR3 length: 16 residues. In DNA form, the CDR3 reads TGTGCCAGCAGCCCCCTGGTGCAGGGGAGCTCCTACGAGCAGTACTTC. It specifies CASSPLVQGSSYEQYF.

This chain uses TRBV28 with TRBJ2-3, with 7 bases aligning to TRBD2. Germline V gives CDR1 MDHEN, CDR2 SYDVKM. The V segment lost 1 base and the J segment 5 bases; nucleotides outside the gene matches: 9. The CDR3 consists of 16 residues. In DNA form, the CDR3 reads TGTGCCAGCAGTTTATTCCCGGGAGGTTCCGGAGATACGCAGTATTTT. Residues: CASSLFPGGSGDTQYF.

This chain uses TRBV11-2 with TRBJ2-7, with 11 bases that match TRBD2. This CDR3 contains 14 residues. Germline V CDR1 and CDR2: SGHAT, FQNNGV. V was pared by 2 bases and J by 6 bases, with 3 bases of the junction left unmatched. The CDR3 bases are TGTGCCAGCAGCTTACTAGCGGGAGGAGTCGAGCAGTACTTC. Translated: CASSLLAGGVEQYF.

This chain connects TRBV7-7 to TRBJ2-7; no reliable D call. Between the trimmed V and J ends, which lost 2 bases and 9 bases, there was a span of 11 bases. The germline V gene has CDR1 SSHAT and CDR2 FNYEAQ (reference sequence). The CDR3 is 12 amino acids. The CDR3 bases are TGTGCCAGCAGCTTATCTGGGCAGCGGCAGTACTTC. Its translation is CASSLSGQRQYF.

The chain recombines TRBV15 with TRBJ2-1; D is undetermined. Trimming removed 5 bases at V and 0 bases at J, with 11 bases between. The CDR3 covers 15 residues. CDR1 is LNHNV and CDR2 is YYDKDF in the germline V gene (reference sequence). CDR3: CATSPTPSSYNEQFF. The CDR3 DNA reads TGTGCCACCAGCCCAACACCGAGCTCCTACAATGAGCAGTTCTTC.

J is TRBJ2-7 and V is TRBV6-1; possible D gene TRBD1, 5 bases. The CDR3 is 15 amino acids. Germline loops: CDR1 MNHNS, CDR2 SASEGT. V lost 4 bases and J lost 5, with 18 bases in between. CDR3 amino acids: CASSGLWGSKDEQYF. The CDR3 region has the DNA TGTGCCAGCAGTGGTCTTTGGGGCAGTAAGGACGAGCAGTACTTC.

This chain joins TRBV6-5 and TRBJ2-7; D is possibly TRBD2 (7 bases). CDR1 and CDR2 (germline): MNHEY, SVGAGI. The CDR3 consists of 16 residues. V was cut by 0 bases and J by 7 bases, with 19 bases left in between. This chain's CDR3 is CASSYSKGGGPGEQYF. The CDR3 coding sequence is TGTGCCAGCAGTTACTCGAAAGGGGGAGGGCCAGGGGAGCAGTACTTC.

This chain uses TRBV7-8 with TRBJ2-7; D is possibly TRBD1 (7 bases). Trimming cost V 5 bases and J 2 bases, with 13 bases left between them. CDR3 length: 14 amino acids. CDR1 and CDR2 from the germline V gene are SGHVS and FQNEAQ. The CDR3 region has the DNA TGTGCCAGCAGCCTACAGGGGACTCCCTACGAGCAGTACTTC. It translates to CASSLQGTPYEQYF.

V is TRBV13 and J is TRBJ2-2; no reliable D call. This CDR3 spans 13 amino acids. Germline V gene data show CDR1 as PRHDT and CDR2 as FYEKMQ (reference sequence). V lost 5 bases and J 2 bases, leaving 6 bases between the germline ends. In DNA, the CDR3 is TGTGCCAGCAGCAACGACAACACCGGGGAGCTGTTTTTT. It specifies CASSNDNTGELFF.

The V call is TRBV11-3, the J call TRBJ2-5; D may be TRBD2 (6 bases). Germline assignment: CDR1 SGHNT and CDR2 YENEEA. The V end was cut by 5 bases, the J end by 5 bases, with 18 bases between. This CDR3 has 15 residues. The CDR3 region has the DNA TGTGCCAGCAGCCCGGGACTGCAAGAGACGGAGACCCAGTACTTC. This gives the protein CASSPGLQETETQYF.

The chain combines TRBV29-1 with TRBJ1-1; D is uncertain. This CDR3 has 12 amino acids. Trimming took 5 bases from V and 0 from J, leaving 7 bases between them. Per the germline V gene, CDR1 is SQVTM and CDR2 is ANQGSEA. CDR3 coding DNA: TGCAGCGTTTGGGAGGTGAACACTGAAGCTTTCTTT. Its protein is CSVWEVNTEAFF. Supplemented by reference TRBV29-1 and TRBJ1-1, the full variable domain reads SAVISQKPSRDICQRGTSLTIQCQVDSQVTMMFWYRQQPGQSLTLIATANQGSEATYESGFVIDKFPISRPNLTFSTLTVSNMSPEDSSIYLCSVWEVNTEAFFGQGTRLTVV.

The V gene is TRBV7-9, the J gene TRBJ1-1; D is possibly TRBD1 (6 bases). Trimming cost V 5 bases and J 2 bases, with 18 bases left between them. CDR3 length equals 16 residues. Germline CDR1 reads SEHNR; CDR2 reads FQNEAQ (reference sequence). The CDR3, as DNA: TGTGCCAGCAGCCCAGGAGGGACAAGTCCCAACACTGAAGCTTTCTTT. It translates to CASSPGGTSPNTEAFF.

The rearrangement links TRBV5-1 to TRBJ1-1, with D perhaps matching TRBD1 (5 bases). Trimming left V 4 bases short and J 4 bases short, with 14 bases between. Per germline, CDR1 SGHRS and CDR2 YFSETQ. The CDR3 spans 14 residues. The CDR3: CASSGPAGGTEAFF. The CDR3 DNA sequence: TGCGCCAGCAGCGGACCGGCCGGGGGCACTGAAGCTTTCTTT. The entire variable domain, with the rest obtained from reference TRBV5-1 and TRBJ1-1, is as follows: KAGVTQTPRYLIKTRGQQVTLSCSPISGHRSVSWYQQTPGQGLQFLFEYFSETQRNKGNFPGRFSGRQFSNSRSEMNVSTLELGDSALYLCASSGPAGGTEAFFGQGTRLTVV.

The rearrangement links TRBV5-1 to TRBJ2-7; D gene unclear. CDR1 and CDR2 from the germline V gene are SGHRS and YFSETQ. The CDR3 length is 13 residues. Trimming stripped 1 base from V and 4 bases from J, with 9 bases between. The CDR3 DNA reads as TGCGCCAGCAGCTTGTTCCCCAATTACGAGCAGTACTTC. Protein sequence: CASSLFPNYEQYF.

The rearrangement links TRBV11-3 to TRBJ2-7; maybe TRBD1 (6 bases). V gave up 5 bases and J gave up 7 bases, with 9 bases separating them. The CDR3 is 11 amino acids. Germline lookup yields CDR1 SGHNT and CDR2 YENEEA. Here the CDR3 DNA reads TGTGCCAGCAGCCTCGGACAGGAGCAGTACTTC. Amino acids: CASSLGQEQYF.

This CDR3 is CASSYGSDPYNEQFF. The CDR3 DNA follows: TGTGCCAGCAGTTACGGTTCTGATCCCTACAATGAGCAGTTCTTC. The rearrangement joins TRBV6-5 to TRBJ2-1; D uncertain. V lost 2 bases and J 2 bases, leaving 10 bases between the germline ends. The CDR3 consists of 15 residues. Germline CDR1 is MNHEY and CDR2 is SVGAGI.

The V and J genes are TRBV9 and TRBJ1-2, with no clear D. This CDR3 is built from 13 residues. CDR1 SGDLS and CDR2 YYNGEE come from the germline V gene. V gave up 1 base and J gave up 0 bases, with 4 bases separating them. The CDR3 DNA reads TGTGCCAGCAGCGTAAGTTCTAACTATGGCTACACCTTC. Its translation: CASSVSSNYGYTF.

This clone occurred a few times. The genes are TRBV30 and TRBJ1-1; D is unclear. The V end was cut by 5 bases, the J end by 4 bases, with 11 bases between. CDR3 length equals 12 residues. CDR1 is GTSNPN and CDR2 is SVGIG in the germline V gene (reference sequence). CDR3 in DNA: TGTGCCTGGGGAACGGTGGGCACTGAAGCTTTCTTT. Its protein is CAWGTVGTEAFF. The variable domain in full, with the rest retrieved from reference TRBV30 and TRBJ1-1, is SQTIHQWPATLVQPVGSPLSLECTVEGTSNPNLYWYRQAAGRGLQLLFYSVGIGQISSEVPQNLSASRPQDRQFILSSKKLLLSDSGFYLCAWGTVGTEAFFGQGTRLTVV.